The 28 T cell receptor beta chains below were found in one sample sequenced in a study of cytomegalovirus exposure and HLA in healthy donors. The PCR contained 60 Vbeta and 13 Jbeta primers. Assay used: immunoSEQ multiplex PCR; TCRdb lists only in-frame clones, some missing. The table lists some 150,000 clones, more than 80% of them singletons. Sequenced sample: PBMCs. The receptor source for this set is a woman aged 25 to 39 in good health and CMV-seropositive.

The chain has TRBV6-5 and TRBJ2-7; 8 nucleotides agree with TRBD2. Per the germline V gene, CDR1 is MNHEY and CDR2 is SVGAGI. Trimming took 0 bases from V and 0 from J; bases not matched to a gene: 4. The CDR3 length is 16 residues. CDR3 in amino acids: CASSYSWTSISYEQYF. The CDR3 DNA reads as TGTGCCAGCAGTTACTCCTGGACTAGCATCTCCTACGAGCAGTACTTC.

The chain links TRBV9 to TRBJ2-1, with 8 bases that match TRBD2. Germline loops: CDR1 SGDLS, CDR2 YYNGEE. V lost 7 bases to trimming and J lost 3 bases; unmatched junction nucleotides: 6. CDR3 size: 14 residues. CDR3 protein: CASGRGGDYNEQFF. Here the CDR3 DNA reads TGTGCCAGCGGCCGGGGGGGGGACTACAATGAGCAGTTCTTC.

CDR3 residues: CSVVLAGRETQYF. In nucleotides, the CDR3 is TGCAGCGTTGTCCTGGCGGGGAGAGAGACCCAGTACTTC. The chain is built from TRBV29-1 and TRBJ2-5; maybe TRBD2 (6 bases). V shed 4 bases and J shed 4 bases, with 13 bases lying between them. Germline CDR1 SQVTM, CDR2 ANQGSEA. CDR3 length: 13 amino acids.

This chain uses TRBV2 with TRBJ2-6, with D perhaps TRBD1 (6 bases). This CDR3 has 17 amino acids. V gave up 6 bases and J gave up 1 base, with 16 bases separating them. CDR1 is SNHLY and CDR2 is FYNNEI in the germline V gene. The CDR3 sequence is CASSARAGESGANVLTF. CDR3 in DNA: TGTGCCAGCAGCGCCCGGGCAGGGGAGTCTGGGGCCAACGTCCTGACTTTC. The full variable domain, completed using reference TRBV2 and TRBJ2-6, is EPEVTQTPSHQVTQMGQEVILRCVPISNHLYFYWYRQILGQKVEFLVSFYNNEISEKSEIFDDQFSVERPDGSNFTLKIRSTKLEDSAMYFCASSARAGESGANVLTFGAGSRLTVL.

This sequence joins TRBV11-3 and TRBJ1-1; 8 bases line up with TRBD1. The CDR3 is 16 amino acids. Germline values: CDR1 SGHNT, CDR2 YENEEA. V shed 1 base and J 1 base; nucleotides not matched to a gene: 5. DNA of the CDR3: TGTGCCAGCAGCTTAGGCAGGGGGCGAAGGAACACTGAAGCTTTCTTT. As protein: CASSLGRGRRNTEAFF.

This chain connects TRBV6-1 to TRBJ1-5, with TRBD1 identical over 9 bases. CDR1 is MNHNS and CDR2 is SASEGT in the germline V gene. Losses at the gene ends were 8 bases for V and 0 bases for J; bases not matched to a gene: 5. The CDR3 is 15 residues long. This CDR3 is CASSLDRGSNQPQHF. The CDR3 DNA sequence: TGTGCCAGCTCCTTGGACAGGGGTAGCAATCAGCCCCAGCATTTT.

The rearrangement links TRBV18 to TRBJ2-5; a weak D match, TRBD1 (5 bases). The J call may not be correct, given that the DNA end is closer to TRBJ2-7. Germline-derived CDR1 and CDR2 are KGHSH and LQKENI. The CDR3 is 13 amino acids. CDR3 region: CASSPGLSYEQYF. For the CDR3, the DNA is TGTGCCAGCTCACCGGGGCTCTCCTACGAGCAGTACTTC.

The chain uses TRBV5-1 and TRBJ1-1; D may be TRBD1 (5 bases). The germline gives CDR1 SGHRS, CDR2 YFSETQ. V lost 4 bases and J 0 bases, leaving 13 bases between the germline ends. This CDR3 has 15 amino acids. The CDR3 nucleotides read TGCGCCAGCAGCCCAGGGCAGTTGGTGAACACTGAAGCTTTCTTT. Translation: CASSPGQLVNTEAFF.

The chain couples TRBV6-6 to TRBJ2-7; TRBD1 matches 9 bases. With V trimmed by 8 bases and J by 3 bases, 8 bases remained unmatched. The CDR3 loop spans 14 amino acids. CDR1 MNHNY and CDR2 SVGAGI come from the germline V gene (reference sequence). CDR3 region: CASSSLGQGYEQYF. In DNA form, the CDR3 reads TGTGCCAGCTCGTCCTTGGGACAGGGCTACGAGCAGTACTTC.

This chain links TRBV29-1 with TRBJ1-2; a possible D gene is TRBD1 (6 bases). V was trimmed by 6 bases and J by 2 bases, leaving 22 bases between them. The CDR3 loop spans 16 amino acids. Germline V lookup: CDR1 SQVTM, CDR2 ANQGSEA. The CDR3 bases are TGCAGCGTCGGCGGGGGCTCACCGGGGCCCAACTATGGCTACACCTTC. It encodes CSVGGGSPGPNYGYTF.

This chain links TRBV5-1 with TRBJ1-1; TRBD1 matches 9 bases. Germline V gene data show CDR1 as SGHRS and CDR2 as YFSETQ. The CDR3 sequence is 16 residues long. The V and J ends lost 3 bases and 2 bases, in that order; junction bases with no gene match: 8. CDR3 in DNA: TGCGCCAGCAGCTCTGAGGACAGGGGAGTTAACACTGAAGCTTTCTTT. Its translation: CASSSEDRGVNTEAFF.

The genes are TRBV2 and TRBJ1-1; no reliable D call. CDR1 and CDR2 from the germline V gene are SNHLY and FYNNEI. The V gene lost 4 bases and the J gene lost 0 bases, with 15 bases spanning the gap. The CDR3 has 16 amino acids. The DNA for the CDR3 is TGTGCCAGCAGTGTAACCGGGATTTTAATGAACACTGAAGCTTTCTTT. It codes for CASSVTGILMNTEAFF.

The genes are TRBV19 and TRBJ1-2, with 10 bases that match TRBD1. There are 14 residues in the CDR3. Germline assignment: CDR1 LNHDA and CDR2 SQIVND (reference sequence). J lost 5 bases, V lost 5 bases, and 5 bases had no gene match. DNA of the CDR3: TGTGCCAGTAGTCTCCGGGACAGGGGATATGGCTACACCTTC. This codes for CASSLRDRGYGYTF.

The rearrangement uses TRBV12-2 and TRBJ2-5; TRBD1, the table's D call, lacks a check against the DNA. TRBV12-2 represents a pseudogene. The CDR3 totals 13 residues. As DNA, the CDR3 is TGTGCAAGGGGGCTCAGGTACCAAGAGACCCAGTACTTC. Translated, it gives CARGLRYQETQYF.

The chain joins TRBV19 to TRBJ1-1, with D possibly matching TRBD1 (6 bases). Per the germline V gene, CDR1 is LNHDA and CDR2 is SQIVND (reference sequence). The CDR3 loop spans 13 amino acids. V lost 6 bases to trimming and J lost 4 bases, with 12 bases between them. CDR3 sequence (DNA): TGTGCCAGTAGCGACTGGGGGCTCACTGAAGCTTTCTTT. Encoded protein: CASSDWGLTEAFF.

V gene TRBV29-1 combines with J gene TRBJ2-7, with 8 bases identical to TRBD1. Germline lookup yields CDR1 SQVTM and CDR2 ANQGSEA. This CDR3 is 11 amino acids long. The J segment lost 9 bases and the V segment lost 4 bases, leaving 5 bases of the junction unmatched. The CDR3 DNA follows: TGCAGCGTTGTGGAAGGGACAGGGCAGTACTTC. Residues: CSVVEGTGQYF.

The CDR3 spells CASSSRGGTDTQYF. Here the CDR3 DNA reads TGTGCCAGCAGCTCCAGGGGTGGAACAGATACGCAGTATTTT. The chain combines TRBV7-2 with TRBJ2-3; possible D gene TRBD1, 6 bases. V lost 4 bases to trimming and J lost 3 bases, with 11 bases between them. This CDR3 is 14 amino acids long. CDR1 is SGHTA, CDR2 FQGNSA, per germline.

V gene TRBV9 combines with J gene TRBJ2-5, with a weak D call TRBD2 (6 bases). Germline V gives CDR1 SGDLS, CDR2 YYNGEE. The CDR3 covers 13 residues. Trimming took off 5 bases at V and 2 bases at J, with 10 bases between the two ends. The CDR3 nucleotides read TGTGCCAGCAGTCCGGGACTTCAAGAGACCCAGTACTTC. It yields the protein CASSPGLQETQYF. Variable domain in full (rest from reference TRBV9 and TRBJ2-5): DSGVTQTPKHLITATGQRVTLRCSPRSGDLSVYWYQQSLDQGLQFLIQYYNGEERAKGNILERFSAQQFPDLHSELNLSSLELGDSALYFCASSPGLQETQYFGPGTRLLVL.

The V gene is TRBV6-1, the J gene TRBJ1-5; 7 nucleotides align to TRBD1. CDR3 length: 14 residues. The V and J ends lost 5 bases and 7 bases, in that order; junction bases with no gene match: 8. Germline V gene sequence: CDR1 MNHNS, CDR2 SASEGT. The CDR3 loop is CASSFRQGRQPQHF. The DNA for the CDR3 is TGTGCCAGCAGTTTTAGACAGGGTCGGCAGCCCCAGCATTTT.

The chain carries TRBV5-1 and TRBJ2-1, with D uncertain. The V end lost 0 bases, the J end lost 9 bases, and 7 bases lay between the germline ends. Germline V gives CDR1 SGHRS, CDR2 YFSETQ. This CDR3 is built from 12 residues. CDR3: CASSLVSREQFF. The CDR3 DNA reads TGCGCCAGCAGCTTGGTCTCCCGTGAGCAGTTCTTC. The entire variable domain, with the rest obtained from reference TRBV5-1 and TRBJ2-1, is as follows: KAGVTQTPRYLIKTRGQQVTLSCSPISGHRSVSWYQQTPGQGLQFLFEYFSETQRNKGNFPGRFSGRQFSNSRSEMNVSTLELGDSALYLCASSLVSREQFFGPGTRLTVL.

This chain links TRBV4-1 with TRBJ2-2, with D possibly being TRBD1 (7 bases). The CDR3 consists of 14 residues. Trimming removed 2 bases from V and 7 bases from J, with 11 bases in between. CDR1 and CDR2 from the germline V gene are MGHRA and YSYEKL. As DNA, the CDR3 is TGCGCCAGCAGCCAACAGGGGGGTAGCGGGGAGCTGTTTTTT. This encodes CASSQQGGSGELFF.

The CDR3 here is CASSKDRGRRVAQHF. CDR3 sequence (DNA): TGTGCCAGCAGCAAAGACAGGGGACGCCGCGTAGCCCAGCATTTT. V gene TRBV2 combines with J gene TRBJ1-5, with 8 bases identical to TRBD1. The CDR3 has 15 amino acids. The germline gives CDR1 SNHLY, CDR2 FYNNEI. V lost 6 bases, J lost 11 bases, and 15 bases stayed unmatched. The full variable domain, with the rest looked up from reference TRBV2 and TRBJ1-5, is EPEVTQTPSHQVTQMGQEVILRCVPISNHLYFYWYRQILGQKVEFLVSFYNNEISEKSEIFDDQFSVERPDGSNFTLKIRSTKLEDSAMYFCASSKDRGRRVAQHFGDGTRLSIL.

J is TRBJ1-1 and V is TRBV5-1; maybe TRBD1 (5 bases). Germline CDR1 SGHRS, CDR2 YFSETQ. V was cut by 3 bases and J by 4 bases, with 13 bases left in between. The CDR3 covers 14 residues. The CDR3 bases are TGCGCCAGCAGCTGGGGGGACCGGCCCACTGAAGCTTTCTTT. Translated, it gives CASSWGDRPTEAFF.

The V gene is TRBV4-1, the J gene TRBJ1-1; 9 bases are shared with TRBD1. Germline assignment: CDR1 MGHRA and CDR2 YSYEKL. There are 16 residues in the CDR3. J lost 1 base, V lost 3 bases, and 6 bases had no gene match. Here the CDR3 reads CASSHGQGWGNTEAFF. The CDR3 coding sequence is TGCGCCAGCAGCCATGGACAGGGGTGGGGGAACACTGAAGCTTTCTTT.

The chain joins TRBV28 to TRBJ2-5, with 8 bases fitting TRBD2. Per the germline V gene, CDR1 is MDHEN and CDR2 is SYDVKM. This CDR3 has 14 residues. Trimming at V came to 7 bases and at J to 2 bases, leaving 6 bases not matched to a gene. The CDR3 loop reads CASTLGGGQETQYF. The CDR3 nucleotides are TGTGCCAGCACCCTAGGCGGGGGGCAAGAGACCCAGTACTTC. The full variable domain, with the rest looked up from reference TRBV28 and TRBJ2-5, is DVKVTQSSRYLVKRTGEKVFLECVQDMDHENMFWYRQDPGLGLRLIYFSYDVKMKEKGDIPEGYSVSREKKERFSLILESASTNQTSMYLCASTLGGGQETQYFGPGTRLLVL.

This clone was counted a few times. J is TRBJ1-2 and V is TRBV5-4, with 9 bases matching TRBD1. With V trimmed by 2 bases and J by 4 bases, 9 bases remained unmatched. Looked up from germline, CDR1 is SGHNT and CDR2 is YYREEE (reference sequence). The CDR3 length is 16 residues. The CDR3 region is CASSFRDRVGVYGYTF. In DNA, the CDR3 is TGTGCCAGCAGCTTCCGGGACAGGGTGGGGGTCTATGGCTACACCTTC.

CDR3 protein: CASSLGVTGVDTQYF. CDR3 sequence (DNA): TGTGCCAGCAGCTTAGGGGTGACAGGGGTAGATACGCAGTATTTT. The chain combines TRBV7-2 with TRBJ2-3, with 8 bases aligning to TRBD1. V shed 1 base, J shed 5 bases, and the junction held 5 bases outside the gene matches. The CDR3 has 15 amino acids. Germline CDR1 is SGHTA and CDR2 is FQGNSA.

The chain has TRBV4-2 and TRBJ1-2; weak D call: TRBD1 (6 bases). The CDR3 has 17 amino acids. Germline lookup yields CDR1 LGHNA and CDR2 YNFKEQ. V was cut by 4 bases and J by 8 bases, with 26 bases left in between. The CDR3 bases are TGTGCCAGCAGCCCCATGGACAGCTACCCCCAAGGGAGCGGCTACACCTTC. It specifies CASSPMDSYPQGSGYTF.